This TCR beta chain was recorded in a study of blood T cell repertoires in COVID-19. Background on the study: There were acute and convalescent COVID-19 samples, and they came from the United States, Italy and Spain. Sources were T cells, B-cell-depleted T cells, or PBMCs; the material itself was cDNA or gDNA.

As handled by the study authors: Amplification with reference gene primers provided the estimates of nucleated cell counts. The method was immunoSEQ multiplex PCR; TCRdb's version includes in-frame clones alone and lacks a portion of them. The V and J calls and the clone size are those of that table, but D and trimming were determined from the DNA. The sample has roughly 200,000 clones, about 81% seen once; the top ten hold 7.8%. Germline CDR1 is MDHEN and CDR2 is SYDVKM. The CDR3 extends over 16 amino acids. V lost 4 bases, J lost 2 bases, and 10 bases stayed unmatched. The Seattle patients joined while their infection was active and were tracked longitudinally afterward.

The sequence was obtained from a woman aged 55-69 years with COVID-19, enrolled during active disease. This rearrangement joins TRBV28 to TRBJ1-1, with 7 bases that match TRBD1. Sequencing used peripheral blood. The CDR3 coding sequence is TGTGCCAGCAGTTCCCTTACCGACAGGGTAAACACTGAAGCTTTCTTT. It translates to CASSSLTDRVNTEAFF.